This T cell receptor (beta chain) was documented in a study of cytomegalovirus exposure and HLA in healthy donors. Study in general: An early release of data contained 75 million to 90 million unique TCRs, which came from HLA-typed donors.

Germline CDR1 and CDR2: LNHDA and SQIVND (reference sequence). V lost 5 bases to trimming and J lost 7 bases, with 14 bases between them. This CDR3 is 14 amino acids long. Both 60 Vbeta primers and 13 Jbeta primers went into the PCR. Generated by immunoSEQ multiplex PCR, the TCRdb table keeps only in-frame clones and is missing some. This table has roughly 150,000 clones, 80% appearing once. The sample holds a few counts of this clone. The antigen is not known. The study, taken as a whole, reports: In a later analysis, a genetic analysis reported fewer productive-TCR N-insertions in an Asian-associated ancestry cluster than the cohort average. Earlier analysis found most TCR beta V segments productive about 87% or about 30% of the time. Presence/absence analyses treated sequencing depth as roughly uniform across donors.

Sequencing was performed on PBMCs. The rearrangement uses TRBV19 and TRBJ1-4, with no clear D. The clonotype originates from a male donor in good health and CMV-seronegative. The CDR3 protein is CASSYSLGSEKLFF. CDR3 coding DNA: TGTGCCAGTAGTTATAGCCTCGGGAGTGAAAAACTGTTTTTT. The complete variable domain, with remaining parts taken from reference TRBV19 and TRBJ1-4, reads DGGITQSPKYLFRKEGQNVTLSCEQNLNHDAMYWYRQDPGQGLRLIYYSQIVNDFQKGDIAEGYSVSREKKESFPLTVTSAQKNPTAFYLCASSYSLGSEKLFFGSGTQLSVL.